This T cell receptor beta chain was documented in a study of T-cell reconstitution after alpha-beta-depleted transplantation in children. Study conclusions and caveats: Once a year had passed after transplant, T-cell counts and diversity came mostly from newly produced T cells. There were reportedly several hundred expanded graft clones from which alpha-beta T cells came about two months after transplant.

V shed 4 bases and J shed 15 bases, with 16 bases lying between them. In germline, CDR1 is SNHLY, CDR2 FYNNEI. CDR3 length: 12 amino acids. This clonotype has at least ten counts. Its antigen is not known. Library preparation (for TCRbeta) was performed with unique molecular identifiers. MiXCR, run by TCRdb on the PCR reads, gives a single entry per CDR3 protein. The data contain around 250,000 distinct CDR3 sequences, roughly 8% of them singletons. This receptor was identified in a male patient under 18 who had a stem cell transplant for acute lymphoblastic leukemia, so the T cells may come from the graft donor. This specimen consisted of PBMCs, mostly from graft donor cells, obtained 180 days after TCRalphabeta/CD19-depleted stem cell transplant. The chain uses TRBV2 and TRBJ2-1; D unclear. The DNA for the CDR3 is TGTGCCAGCAGTGGAGAAGGACGCTTGGCGTTCTTC. This gives the protein CASSGEGRLAFF.